The entry below describes one T cell receptor beta chain. Time point of the sample: pre-sensitization, week 0. Treatment: therapeutic diphenylcyclopropenone sensitization with weekly scalp DPC. The data originate from a study of human T cells and chemical hapten exposure. TCRdb ran MiXCR on the RACE reads and lists one entry per CDR3 protein. The profile shows fewer than 300,000 distinct CDR3 sequences, 7.5% to 9% of them singletons. This TCR was recovered from a man aged 18-30 years with alopecia areata. Some clones in this sample may be carry-over from other donors' samples. The sequences come from whole blood, collected in connection with sensitization to the hapten diphenylcyclopropenone (DPC).

The CDR3 DNA is TGTGCCAGCAGCCAAATGGGCACTGAAGCTTTCTTT. Translated: CASSQMGTEAFF. The genes are TRBV3-1 and TRBJ1-1, with D hard to call. V was clipped by 2 bases and J by 4 bases, with 5 bases between them. The CDR3 contains 12 residues. In germline, CDR1 is LGHDT, CDR2 YNNKEL (reference sequence).